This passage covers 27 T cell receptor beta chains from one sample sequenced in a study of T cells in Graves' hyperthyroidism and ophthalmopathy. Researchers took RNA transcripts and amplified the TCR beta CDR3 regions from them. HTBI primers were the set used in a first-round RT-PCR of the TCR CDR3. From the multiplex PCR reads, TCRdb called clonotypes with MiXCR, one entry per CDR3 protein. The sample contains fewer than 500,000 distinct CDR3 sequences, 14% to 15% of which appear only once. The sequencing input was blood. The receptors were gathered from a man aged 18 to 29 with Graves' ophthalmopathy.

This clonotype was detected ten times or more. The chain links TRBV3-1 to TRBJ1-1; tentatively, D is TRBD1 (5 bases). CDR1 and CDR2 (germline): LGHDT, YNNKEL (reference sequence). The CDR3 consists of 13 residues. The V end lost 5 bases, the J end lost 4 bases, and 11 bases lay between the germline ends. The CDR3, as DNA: TGTGCCAGCAGCTCTCAGGGTAGCACTGAAGCTTTCTTT. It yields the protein CASSSQGSTEAFF. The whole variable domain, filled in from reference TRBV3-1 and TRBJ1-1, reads DTAVSQTPKYLVTQMGNDKSIKCEQNLGHDTMYWYKQDSKKFLKIMFSYNNKELIINETVPNRFSPKSPDKAHLNLHINSLELGDSAVYFCASSSQGSTEAFFGQGTRLTVV.

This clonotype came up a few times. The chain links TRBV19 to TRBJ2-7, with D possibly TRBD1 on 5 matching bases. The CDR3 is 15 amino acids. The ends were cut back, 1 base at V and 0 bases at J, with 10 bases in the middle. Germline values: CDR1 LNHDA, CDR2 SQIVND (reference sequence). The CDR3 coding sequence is TGTGCCAGTAGTATAGTAGGGGTGAGCTCCTACGAGCAGTACTTC. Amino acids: CASSIVGVSSYEQYF.

The CDR3 spells CATCPPVYGYTF. CDR3 DNA sequence: TGTGCCACATGTCCCCCCGTCTATGGCTACACCTTC. This chain links TRBV28 with TRBJ1-2; D unclear. Trimming cost V 10 bases and J 4 bases, with 13 bases left between them. Germline values: CDR1 MDHEN, CDR2 SYDVKM. The CDR3 is 12 amino acids.

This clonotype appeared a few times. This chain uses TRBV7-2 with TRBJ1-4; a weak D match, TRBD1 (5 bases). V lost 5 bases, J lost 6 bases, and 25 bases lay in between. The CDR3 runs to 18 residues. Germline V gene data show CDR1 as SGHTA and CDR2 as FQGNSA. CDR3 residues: CASSPRGRFGPVDEKLFF. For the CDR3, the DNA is TGTGCCAGCAGCCCCCGGGGGAGGTTTGGACCCGTCGATGAAAAACTGTTTTTT.

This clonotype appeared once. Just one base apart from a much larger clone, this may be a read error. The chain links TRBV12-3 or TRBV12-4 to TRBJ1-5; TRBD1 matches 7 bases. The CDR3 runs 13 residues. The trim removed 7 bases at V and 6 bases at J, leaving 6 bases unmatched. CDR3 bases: TGTGCCAGCACCAAGACAGGGAGTCAGCCCCAGCATTTT. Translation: CASTKTGSQPQHF.

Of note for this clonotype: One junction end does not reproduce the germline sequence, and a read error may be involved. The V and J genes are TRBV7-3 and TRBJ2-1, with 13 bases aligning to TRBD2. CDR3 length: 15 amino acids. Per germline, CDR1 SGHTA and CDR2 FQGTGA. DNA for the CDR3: TGTGCCAGCAGCCCAGGACTAGCGGGAGCGAATGAGCAGCTCTTC. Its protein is CASSPGLAGANEQLF.

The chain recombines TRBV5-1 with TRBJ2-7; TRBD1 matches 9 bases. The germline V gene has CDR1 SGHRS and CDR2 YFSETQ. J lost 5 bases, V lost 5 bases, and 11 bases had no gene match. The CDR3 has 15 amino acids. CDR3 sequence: CASRYGRDRVDEQYF. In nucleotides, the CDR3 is TGCGCCAGCAGATATGGCAGGGACAGGGTCGACGAGCAGTACTTC.

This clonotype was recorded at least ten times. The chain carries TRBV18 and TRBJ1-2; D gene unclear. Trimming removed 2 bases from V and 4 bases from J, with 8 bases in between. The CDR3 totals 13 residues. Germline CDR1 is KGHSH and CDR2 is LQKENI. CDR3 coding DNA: TGTGCCAGCTCACCAGGGGATACCTATGGCTACACCTTC. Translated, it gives CASSPGDTYGYTF. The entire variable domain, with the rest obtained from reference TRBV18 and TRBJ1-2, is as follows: NAGVMQNPRHLVRRRGQEARLRCSPMKGHSHVYWYRQLPEEGLKFMVYLQKENIIDESGMPKERFSAEFPKEGPSILRIQQVVRGDSAAYFCASSPGDTYGYTFGSGTRLTVV.

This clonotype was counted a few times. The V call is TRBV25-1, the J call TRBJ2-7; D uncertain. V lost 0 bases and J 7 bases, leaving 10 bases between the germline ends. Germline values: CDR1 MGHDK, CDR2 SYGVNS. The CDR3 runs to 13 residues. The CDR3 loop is CASSEYLRKEQYF. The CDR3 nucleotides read TGTGCCAGCAGTGAATATTTGAGGAAAGAGCAGTACTTC.

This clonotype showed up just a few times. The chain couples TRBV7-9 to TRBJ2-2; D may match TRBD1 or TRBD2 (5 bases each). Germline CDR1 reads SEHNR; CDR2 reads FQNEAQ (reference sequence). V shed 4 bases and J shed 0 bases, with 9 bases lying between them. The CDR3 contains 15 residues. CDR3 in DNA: TGTGCCAGCAGCTCGGGACGGTCGAACACCGGGGAGCTGTTTTTT. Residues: CASSSGRSNTGELFF.

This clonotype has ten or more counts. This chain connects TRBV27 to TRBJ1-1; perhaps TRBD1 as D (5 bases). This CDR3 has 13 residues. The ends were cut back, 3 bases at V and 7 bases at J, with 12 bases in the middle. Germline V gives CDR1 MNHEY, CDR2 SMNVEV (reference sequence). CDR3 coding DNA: TGTGCCAGCAGTTTTGTGATGGGGCGTGAAGCTTTCTTT. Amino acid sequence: CASSFVMGREAFF.

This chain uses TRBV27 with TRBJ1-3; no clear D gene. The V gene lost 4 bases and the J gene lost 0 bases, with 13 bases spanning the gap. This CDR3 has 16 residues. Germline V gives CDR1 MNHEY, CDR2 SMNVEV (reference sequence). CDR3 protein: CASSSSPPGSGNTIYF. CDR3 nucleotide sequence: TGTGCCAGCAGTTCATCCCCACCAGGCTCTGGAAACACCATATATTTT.

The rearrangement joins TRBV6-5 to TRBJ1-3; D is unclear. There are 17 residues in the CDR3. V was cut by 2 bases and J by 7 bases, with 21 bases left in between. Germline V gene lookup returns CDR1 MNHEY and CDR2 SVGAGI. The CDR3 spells CASSYNPQALRRNTIYF. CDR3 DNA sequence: TGTGCCAGCAGTTACAATCCCCAAGCTTTACGACGGAACACCATATATTTT.

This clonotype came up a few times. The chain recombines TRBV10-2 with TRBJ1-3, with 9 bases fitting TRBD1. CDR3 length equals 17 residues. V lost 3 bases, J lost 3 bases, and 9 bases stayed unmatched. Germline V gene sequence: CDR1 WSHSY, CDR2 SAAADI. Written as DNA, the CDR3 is TGCGCCAGCAGTGACAACCCGGGACAGGGAAATGGAAACACCATATATTTT. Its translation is CASSDNPGQGNGNTIYF.

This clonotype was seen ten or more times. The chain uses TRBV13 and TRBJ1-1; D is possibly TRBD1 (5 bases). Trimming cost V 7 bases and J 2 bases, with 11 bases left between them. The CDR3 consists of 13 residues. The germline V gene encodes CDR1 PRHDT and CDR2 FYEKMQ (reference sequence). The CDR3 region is CASTRDGNTEAFF. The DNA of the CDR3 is TGTGCCAGCACCAGGGACGGCAACACTGAAGCTTTCTTT.

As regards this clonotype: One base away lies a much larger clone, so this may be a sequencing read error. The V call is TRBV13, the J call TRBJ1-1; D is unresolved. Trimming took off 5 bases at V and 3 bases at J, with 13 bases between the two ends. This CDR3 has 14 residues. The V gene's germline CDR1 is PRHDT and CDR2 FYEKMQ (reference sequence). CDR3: CASSASFVDTEAFF. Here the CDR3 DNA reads TGTGCCAGCAGCGCTTCCTTTGTGGACACTGAAGCTTTCTTT.

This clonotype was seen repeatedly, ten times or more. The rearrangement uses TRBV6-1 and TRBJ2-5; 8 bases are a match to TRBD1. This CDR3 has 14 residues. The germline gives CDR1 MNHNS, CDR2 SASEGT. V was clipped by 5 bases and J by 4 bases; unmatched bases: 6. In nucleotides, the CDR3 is TGTGCCAGCAGTTTTCGGACAGGGCGAGAGACCCAGTACTTC. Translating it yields CASSFRTGRETQYF.

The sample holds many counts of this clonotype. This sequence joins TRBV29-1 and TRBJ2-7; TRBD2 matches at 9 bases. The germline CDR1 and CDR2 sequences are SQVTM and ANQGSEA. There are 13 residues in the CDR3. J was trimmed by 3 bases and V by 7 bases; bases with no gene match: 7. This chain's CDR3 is CSGRGSGSYEQYF. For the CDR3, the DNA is TGCAGCGGCAGGGGTAGCGGGAGCTACGAGCAGTACTTC.

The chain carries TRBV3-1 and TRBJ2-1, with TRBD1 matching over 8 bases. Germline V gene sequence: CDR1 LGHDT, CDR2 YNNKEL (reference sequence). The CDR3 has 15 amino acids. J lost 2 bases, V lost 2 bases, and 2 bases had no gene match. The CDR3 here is CASSQWDRPYNEQFF. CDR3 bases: TGTGCCAGCAGCCAATGGGACAGGCCCTACAATGAGCAGTTCTTC.

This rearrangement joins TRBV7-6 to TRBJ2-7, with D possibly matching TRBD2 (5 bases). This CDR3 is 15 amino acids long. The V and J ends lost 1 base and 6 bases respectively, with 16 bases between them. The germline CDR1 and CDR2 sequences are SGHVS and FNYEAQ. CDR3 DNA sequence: TGTGCCAGCAGCTTAGTAAGCGGAGGCCCTATCGAGCAGTACTTC. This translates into CASSLVSGGPIEQYF.

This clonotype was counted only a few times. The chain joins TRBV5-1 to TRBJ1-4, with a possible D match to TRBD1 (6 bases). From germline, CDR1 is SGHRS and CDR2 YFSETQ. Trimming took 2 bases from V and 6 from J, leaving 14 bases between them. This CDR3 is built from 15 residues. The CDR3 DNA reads TGCGCCAGCAGCTTATCAGGGGCCCCGGATGAAAAACTGTTTTTT. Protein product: CASSLSGAPDEKLFF.

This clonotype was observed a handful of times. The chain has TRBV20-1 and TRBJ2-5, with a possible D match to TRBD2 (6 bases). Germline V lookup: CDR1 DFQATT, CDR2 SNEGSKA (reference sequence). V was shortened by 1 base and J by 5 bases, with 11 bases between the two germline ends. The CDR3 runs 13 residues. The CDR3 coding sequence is TGCAGTGCTAGAGCCCTAGCGCGGGAGACCCAGTACTTC. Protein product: CSARALARETQYF.

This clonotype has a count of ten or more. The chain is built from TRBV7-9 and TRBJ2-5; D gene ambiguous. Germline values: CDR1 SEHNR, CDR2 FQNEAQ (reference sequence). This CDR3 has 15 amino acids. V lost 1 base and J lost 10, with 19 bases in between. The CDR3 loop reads CASSLVAGSVAHQYF. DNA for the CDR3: TGTGCCAGCAGCTTAGTAGCCGGGTCAGTCGCCCACCAGTACTTC. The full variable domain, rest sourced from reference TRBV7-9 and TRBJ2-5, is DTGVSQNPRHKITKRGQNVTFRCDPISEHNRLYWYRQTLGQGPEFLTYFQNEAQLEKSRLLSDRFSAERPKGSFSTLEIQRTEQGDSAMYLCASSLVAGSVAHQYFGPGTRLLVL.

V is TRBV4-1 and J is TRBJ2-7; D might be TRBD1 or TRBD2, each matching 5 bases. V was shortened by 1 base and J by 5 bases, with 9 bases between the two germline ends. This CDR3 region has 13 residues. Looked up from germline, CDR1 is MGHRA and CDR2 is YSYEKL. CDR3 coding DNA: TGCGCCAGCAGCCAAGGAGAGGGGAACGAGCAGTACTTC. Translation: CASSQGEGNEQYF.

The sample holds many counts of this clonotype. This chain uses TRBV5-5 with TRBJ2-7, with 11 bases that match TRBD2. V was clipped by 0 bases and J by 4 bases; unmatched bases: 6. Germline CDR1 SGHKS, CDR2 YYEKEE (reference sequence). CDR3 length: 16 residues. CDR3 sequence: CASSLGRLAGSYEQYF. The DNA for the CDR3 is TGTGCCAGCAGCTTGGGGAGACTAGCGGGATCATACGAGCAGTACTTC.

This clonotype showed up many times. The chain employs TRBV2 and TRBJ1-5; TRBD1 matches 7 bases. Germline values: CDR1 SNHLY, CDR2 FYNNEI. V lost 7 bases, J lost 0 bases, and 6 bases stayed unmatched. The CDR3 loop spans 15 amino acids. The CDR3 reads CASNKQGNSNQPQHF. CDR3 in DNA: TGTGCCAGCAATAAACAGGGGAATAGCAATCAGCCCCAGCATTTT.

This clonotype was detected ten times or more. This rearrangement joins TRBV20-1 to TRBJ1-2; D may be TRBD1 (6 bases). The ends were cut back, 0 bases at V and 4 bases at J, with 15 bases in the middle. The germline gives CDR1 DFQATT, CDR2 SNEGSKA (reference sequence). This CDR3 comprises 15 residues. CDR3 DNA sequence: TGCAGTGCTAGAGATGCGTCCGGGACAACCTATGGCTACACCTTC. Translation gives CSARDASGTTYGYTF.